A single sample gave rise to the 8 T cell receptor beta chains below, sequenced in a study of blood T cell repertoires in COVID-19. Repertoires were generated with immunoSEQ multiplex PCR, while TCRdb's copy carries only in-frame clones and drops some. The table records some 97,000 clones, 90% of them present only once. The specimen was peripheral blood. Receptors originate from a man aged 45-65 years with acute or convalescent COVID-19.

The chain employs TRBV9 and TRBJ2-7, with 8 bases identical to TRBD1. V lost 3 bases and J lost 2; bases outside the gene matches: 7. The CDR3 is made up of 15 amino acids. The germline gives CDR1 SGDLS, CDR2 YYNGEE. The CDR3 DNA follows: TGTGCCAGCAGCGACCGACAGGGGATCCCCTACGAGCAGTACTTC. Its protein product is CASSDRQGIPYEQYF. The variable domain in full, completed from reference TRBV9 and TRBJ2-7, reads DSGVTQTPKHLITATGQRVTLRCSPRSGDLSVYWYQQSLDQGLQFLIQYYNGEERAKGNILERFSAQQFPDLHSELNLSSLELGDSALYFCASSDRQGIPYEQYFGPGTRLTVT.

This sequence joins TRBV5-1 and TRBJ2-3; D gene unclear. The CDR3 is made up of 14 amino acids. Trimming removed 4 bases at V and 5 bases at J, with 14 bases between. Per germline, CDR1 SGHRS and CDR2 YFSETQ. CDR3 bases: TGCGCCAGCAGCCCGGCCGCCGCAGGAGATACGCAGTATTTT. Translation: CASSPAAAGDTQYF.

The V gene is TRBV14, the J gene TRBJ2-1; 11 nucleotides align to TRBD2. The CDR3 loop spans 17 amino acids. CDR1 and CDR2 from the germline V gene are SGHDN and FVKESK. Trimming cost V 0 bases and J 5 bases; bases outside gene matches: 6. The DNA for the CDR3 is TGTGCCAGCAGCCAAGAACGTCCGGGACTAGCGGACAATGAGCAGTTCTTC. As protein: CASSQERPGLADNEQFF.

The chain couples TRBV5-4 to TRBJ2-7, with D maybe TRBD2 (5 bases). CDR3 length: 13 amino acids. V was clipped by 0 bases and J by 4 bases, with 8 bases between them. The germline V gene has CDR1 SGHNT and CDR2 YYREEE (reference sequence). The CDR3 bases are TGTGCCAGCAGCTTGGGGACTGGGTACGAGCAGTACTTC. This gives the protein CASSLGTGYEQYF.

The chain links TRBV18 to TRBJ1-3; no definite D call. Trimming removed 1 base at V and 0 bases at J, with 4 bases between. The length of the CDR3 is 14 residues. Per germline, CDR1 KGHSH and CDR2 LQKENI. The CDR3 here is CASSPQSSGNTIYF. The CDR3 bases are TGTGCCAGCTCACCACAGAGCTCTGGAAACACCATATATTTT.

The chain joins TRBV11-3 to TRBJ2-3, with 8 bases that match TRBD1. The CDR3 covers 17 residues. V shed 3 bases, J shed 4 bases, and the junction held 12 bases outside the gene matches. Germline lookup yields CDR1 SGHNT and CDR2 YENEEA. The CDR3 coding sequence is TGTGCCAGCAGCTTTGTATTCCGACAGGGGACCCCAGATACGCAGTATTTT. It specifies CASSFVFRQGTPDTQYF.

This clone appeared once. The rearrangement uses TRBV10-3 and TRBJ1-1; D is unresolved. V gave up 0 bases and J gave up 3 bases, with 11 bases separating them. This CDR3 has 15 amino acids. Germline V gene data show CDR1 as ENHRY and CDR2 as SYGVKD. In DNA, the CDR3 is TGTGCCATCAGTGAGTCGAGCGCGGCTGACACTGAAGCTTTCTTT. Amino acids: CAISESSAADTEAFF.

This clone was detected only once. The V gene is TRBV27, the J gene TRBJ2-7, with 12 bases matching TRBD1. CDR1 and CDR2 from the germline V gene are MNHEY and SMNVEV (reference sequence). The CDR3 runs to 16 residues. J gave up 6 bases and V 3 bases, and 9 bases lay outside the gene matches. The CDR3 here is CASSFHPGTGGGEQYF. The DNA for the CDR3 is TGTGCCAGCAGTTTCCATCCCGGGACAGGGGGCGGCGAGCAGTACTTC.